The 18 T cell receptor beta chains reported below all come from one sample, sequenced in a study of T cell repertoires in cytomegalovirus infection. Each CDR3 protein is one row after TCRdb ran MiXCR on the reads. The sample consists of roughly 700,000 distinct CDR3 sequences, around 32% of them appearing once. These TCRs are of unknown antigen specificity. The sequences come from cultured PBMCs, collected from culture after CMV antigen stimulation. Every receptor here comes from a human donor in good health (CMV status not recorded). Some clones in this sample may be carry-over from other donors' samples.

The chain is built from TRBV20-1 and TRBJ2-3; D gene unclear. The CDR3 contains 12 residues. Trimming took 4 bases from V and 0 from J, leaving 5 bases between them. Germline V lookup: CDR1 DFQATT, CDR2 SNEGSKA (reference sequence). Here the CDR3 DNA reads TGCAGTGCTACGGACAGCACAGATACGCAGTATTTT. Protein product: CSATDSTDTQYF.

The V gene is TRBV29-1, the J gene TRBJ1-4, with 7 bases matching TRBD1. V shed 5 bases, J shed 8 bases, and the junction held 5 bases outside the gene matches. This CDR3 is built from 12 residues. CDR1 and CDR2 (germline): SQVTM, ANQGSEA. CDR3 DNA sequence: TGCAGCGTTTTCTTACAGGGGGAAAAACTGTTTTTT. This codes for CSVFLQGEKLFF. Drawing the rest from reference TRBV29-1 and TRBJ1-4, the complete variable domain is SAVISQKPSRDICQRGTSLTIQCQVDSQVTMMFWYRQQPGQSLTLIATANQGSEATYESGFVIDKFPISRPNLTFSTLTVSNMSPEDSSIYLCSVFLQGEKLFFGSGTQLSVL.

The chain carries TRBV7-9 and TRBJ2-3, with 8 bases aligning to TRBD1. CDR1 and CDR2 (germline): SEHNR, FQNEAQ (reference sequence). CDR3 length: 15 amino acids. Trimming took 7 bases from V and 1 from J; bases not matched to a gene: 7. CDR3 loop: CASNPSDRGTDTQYF. DNA for the CDR3: TGTGCCAGCAACCCCTCGGACAGGGGCACAGATACGCAGTATTTT.

The sample holds a few counts of this clonotype. The rearrangement uses TRBV7-2 and TRBJ1-1, with TRBD1 matching 7 bases. Germline V lookup: CDR1 SGHTA, CDR2 FQGNSA. With 5 bases clipped from V and 4 bases from J, the junction kept 7 bases outside the gene matches. The CDR3 covers 14 residues. CDR3 coding DNA: TGTGCCAGCAGCGCGTACAGGGGAGGCACTGAAGCTTTCTTT. It is translated as CASSAYRGGTEAFF. The full variable domain, its missing parts supplied by reference TRBV7-2 and TRBJ1-1, is GAGVSQSPSNKVTEKGKDVELRCDPISGHTALYWYRQSLGQGLEFLIYFQGNSAPDKSGLPSDRFSAERTGGSVSTLTIQRTQQEDSAVYLCASSAYRGGTEAFFGQGTRLTVV.

Only a few counts were recorded for this clonotype. This chain joins TRBV7-2 and TRBJ2-1, with 11 bases that match TRBD2. V shed 3 bases, J shed 9 bases, and the junction held 13 bases outside the gene matches. From germline, CDR1 is SGHTA and CDR2 FQGNSA. The CDR3 sequence is 17 residues long. This CDR3 reads CASSFDRVLAGGGEQFF. The DNA for the CDR3 is TGTGCCAGCAGCTTCGACAGGGTCCTAGCGGGAGGAGGTGAGCAGTTCTTC. Combining the CDR3 with reference TRBV7-2 and TRBJ2-1 gives the whole variable domain GAGVSQSPSNKVTEKGKDVELRCDPISGHTALYWYRQSLGQGLEFLIYFQGNSAPDKSGLPSDRFSAERTGGSVSTLTIQRTQQEDSAVYLCASSFDRVLAGGGEQFFGPGTRLTVL.

This clonotype was recorded at least ten times. The chain combines TRBV28 with TRBJ1-2, with no clear D. CDR1 is MDHEN, CDR2 SYDVKM, per germline. V was clipped by 6 bases and J by 2 bases, with 7 bases between them. The CDR3 totals 12 residues. CDR3 amino acids: CASSPPNYGYTF. CDR3 nucleotide sequence: TGTGCCAGCAGCCCCCCGAACTATGGCTACACCTTC.

V usage is TRBV29-1 and J usage is TRBJ1-1; D might be TRBD1 (6 bases). Trimming stripped 5 bases from V and 7 bases from J, with 17 bases between. CDR1 and CDR2 (germline): SQVTM, ANQGSEA. CDR3 length: 13 residues. The CDR3 region has the DNA TGCAGCGTTAGCGGAGGGGGGCCCTATGAAGCTTTCTTT. Translated: CSVSGGGPYEAFF. Looking up the rest from reference TRBV29-1 and TRBJ1-1 gives the full variable domain: SAVISQKPSRDICQRGTSLTIQCQVDSQVTMMFWYRQQPGQSLTLIATANQGSEATYESGFVIDKFPISRPNLTFSTLTVSNMSPEDSSIYLCSVSGGGPYEAFFGQGTRLTVV.

This clonotype was seen more than once but under ten times. The V call is TRBV6-1, the J call TRBJ2-1, with TRBD1 matching 7 bases. This CDR3 is built from 15 residues. V shed 5 bases and J 4 bases; nucleotides not matched to a gene: 8. Germline V gene data show CDR1 as MNHNS and CDR2 as SASEGT. The CDR3 reads CASSHRQGRYNEQFF. The CDR3 DNA reads as TGTGCCAGCAGTCACCGACAGGGCCGATACAATGAGCAGTTCTTC.

Only a few counts were recorded for this clonotype. The V and J genes are TRBV14 and TRBJ2-1; no definite D call. Deletions cut 0 bases from V and 8 bases from J, with 5 bases between. The CDR3 is 12 residues long. Germline V lookup: CDR1 SGHDN, CDR2 FVKESK. The CDR3, as DNA: TGTGCCAGCAGCCAAGATTACTATGAGCAGTTCTTC. This translates into CASSQDYYEQFF.

In DNA, the CDR3 is TGTGCCAGCAGCGCCGGGGGGGTAGCCAAAAACATTCAGTACTTC. Protein product: CASSAGGVAKNIQYF. The chain recombines TRBV5-3 with TRBJ2-4; TRBD2 agrees at 8 bases. TRBV5-3 counts as an open reading frame of uncertain function. The CDR3 covers 15 residues. V lost 8 bases, J lost 0 bases, and 7 bases stayed unmatched.

The chain combines TRBV7-2 with TRBJ2-7, with 11 bases identical to TRBD2. CDR1 and CDR2 from the germline V gene are SGHTA and FQGNSA. The CDR3 has 16 residues. Trimming took 0 bases from V and 6 from J; bases not matched to a gene: 7. CDR3 nucleotides: TGTGCCAGCAGCTTAGCTCAGACTAGCGGGATTAGCGAGCAGTACTTC. Amino acids: CASSLAQTSGISEQYF.

The chain recombines TRBV10-1 with TRBJ1-5; D is undetermined. V was cut by 2 bases and J by 4 bases, with 18 bases left in between. From germline, CDR1 is WNHNN and CDR2 SYGVQD (reference sequence). The CDR3 extends over 17 amino acids. Written as DNA, the CDR3 is TGCGCCAGCAGTGAGGGACCGGGGAAAAAACTAAATCAGCCCCAGCATTTT. Its translation is CASSEGPGKKLNQPQHF.

The V call is TRBV12-3 or TRBV12-4, the J call TRBJ2-1; 12 nucleotides agree with TRBD2. CDR3 length: 15 residues. Trimming took 5 bases from V and 9 from J; bases not matched to a gene: 8. CDR3 DNA: TGTGCCAGCAGTCCACCTAGCGGGAGGGCCGGTGAGCAGTTCTTC. This gives the protein CASSPPSGRAGEQFF.

Written as DNA, the CDR3 is TGCGCCAGCAGCCCGACACACTCGAGGGATACGCAGTATTTT. Translation: CASSPTHSRDTQYF. The chain combines TRBV5-1 with TRBJ2-3; no clear D. This CDR3 spans 14 amino acids. Germline V gives CDR1 SGHRS, CDR2 YFSETQ. V was trimmed by 4 bases and J by 6 bases, leaving 15 bases between them.

V is TRBV20-1 and J is TRBJ2-7; 7 positions agree with TRBD1. J lost 3 bases, V lost 3 bases, and 2 bases had no gene match. Looked up from germline, CDR1 is DFQATT and CDR2 is SNEGSKA (reference sequence). The CDR3 loop spans 12 amino acids. As DNA, the CDR3 is TGCAGTGCTAGGCAGGGGGACTACGAGCAGTACTTC. Translated, it gives CSARQGDYEQYF.

The rearrangement uses TRBV7-6 and TRBJ2-3; D unclear. The CDR3 has 14 amino acids. The germline V and J ends were trimmed by 1 base and 2 bases, with 7 bases remaining between them. Germline assignment: CDR1 SGHVS and CDR2 FNYEAQ. DNA of the CDR3: TGTGCCAGCAGCTTAGGACCCTACACAGATACGCAGTATTTT. Its protein product is CASSLGPYTDTQYF.

This clonotype has a handful of counts. The chain joins TRBV28 to TRBJ1-2; D unclear. The CDR3 spans 14 residues. V was clipped by 2 bases and J by 8 bases, with 15 bases between them. Germline CDR1 is MDHEN and CDR2 is SYDVKM. DNA for the CDR3: TGTGCCAGCAGTTTAGGACTCTCCGGGAGGGGCTACACCTTC. Translation: CASSLGLSGRGYTF.

This clonotype was found a few times. This chain's CDR3 is CASSLGYGASSGANVLTF. CDR3 nucleotide sequence: TGTGCCAGCAGCTTAGGGTATGGAGCATCCTCTGGGGCCAACGTCCTGACTTTC. The rearrangement uses TRBV7-6 and TRBJ2-6, with D unresolved. Germline V gives CDR1 SGHVS, CDR2 FNYEAQ. The V gene lost 1 base and the J gene lost 0 bases, with 13 bases spanning the gap. CDR3 length: 18 amino acids.